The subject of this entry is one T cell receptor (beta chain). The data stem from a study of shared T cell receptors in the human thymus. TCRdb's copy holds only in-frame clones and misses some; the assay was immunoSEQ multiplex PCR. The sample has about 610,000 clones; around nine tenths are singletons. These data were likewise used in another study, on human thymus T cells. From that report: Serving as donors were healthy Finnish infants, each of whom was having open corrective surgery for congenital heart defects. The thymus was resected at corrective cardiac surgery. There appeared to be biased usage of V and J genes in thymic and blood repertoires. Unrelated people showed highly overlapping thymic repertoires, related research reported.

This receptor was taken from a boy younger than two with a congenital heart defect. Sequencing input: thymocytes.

CDR3 sequence (DNA): TGTGCCAGCAGCTCAGCTTATAGTACTAGCGGGAGCACAGATACGCAGTATTTT. It specifies CASSSAYSTSGSTDTQYF. The chain uses TRBV11-1 and TRBJ2-3, with 9 bases identical to TRBD2. Germline CDR1 SGHAT, CDR2 FQDESV (reference sequence). This CDR3 is 18 amino acids long. Trimming took 4 bases from V and 0 from J; bases not matched to a gene: 11.